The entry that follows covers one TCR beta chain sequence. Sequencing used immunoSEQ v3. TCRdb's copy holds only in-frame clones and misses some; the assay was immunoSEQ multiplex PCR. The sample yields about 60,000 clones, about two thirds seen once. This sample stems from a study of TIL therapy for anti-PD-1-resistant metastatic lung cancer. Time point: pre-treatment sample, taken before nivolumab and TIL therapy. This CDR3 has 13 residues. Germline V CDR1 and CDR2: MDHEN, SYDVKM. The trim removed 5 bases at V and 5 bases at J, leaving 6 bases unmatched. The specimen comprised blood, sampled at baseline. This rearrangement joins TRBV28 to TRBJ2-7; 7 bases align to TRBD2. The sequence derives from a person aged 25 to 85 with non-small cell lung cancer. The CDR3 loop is CASSQTRGDEQYF. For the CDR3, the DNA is TGTGCCAGCAGTCAAACTCGGGGGGACGAGCAGTACTTC.